This T cell receptor (beta chain) originates from a study of CD8 T cells in Susac syndrome. V lost 0 bases, J lost 8 bases, and 11 bases lay in between. This CDR3 comprises 14 residues. Germline V gene sequence: CDR1 SGDLS, CDR2 YYNGEE. Sequencing of TCR beta was performed on blood CD8+ and CD4+ T cells. It was with random hexamers that roughly 0.5 to 1 ug RNA was reverse transcribed. The CDR3 of TCR beta was amplified by immunoSEQ multiplex PCR across 54 Vbeta and 13 Jbeta. TCRdb ran MiXCR on the immunoSEQ multiplex PCR reads and lists one entry per CDR3 protein. The sample holds approximately 300,000 distinct CDR3 sequences, 85% seen once.

The sequenced material came from CD8+ T cells from PBMCs. The TCR originated in a human donor with multiple sclerosis. The chain couples TRBV9 to TRBJ1-4; D might be TRBD1 (6 bases). CDR3 residues: CASSVGAGVEKLFF. In DNA form, the CDR3 reads TGTGCCAGCAGCGTAGGGGCAGGGGTGGAAAAACTGTTTTTT.